The following is a T cell receptor beta chain sequence with its context. Antigen specificity is unknown. Graft-derived tissue was subjected to processing to liberate intraepithelial and lamina propria lymphocytes. Measured with immunoSEQ multiplex PCR; TCRdb has only the in-frame clones, and not every one. The sample includes some 14,000 clones, approximately 61% of them seen just once. These data are taken from a study of graft-versus-host responses after intestinal transplantation. Study summary: All recipients got anti-thymocyte globulin induction, then tacrolimus and steroids for three to four years. Study results and limitations: Circulating GvH clones peaking coincided with falling HvG clones soon after transplant. Some GvH clones were seen earlier in gut or blood, suggesting intestinal origin.

Germline V gene lookup returns CDR1 SGHTA and CDR2 FQGNSA. The CDR3 extends over 12 amino acids. The V and J ends lost 1 base and 8 bases respectively, with 5 bases between them. This receptor was obtained from a human patient who received an intestinal transplant, so some T cells may come from the graft donor. V is TRBV7-2 and J is TRBJ2-2, with unresolved D. The sample was ileum tissue, taken 674 days after intestinal transplantation. CDR3 loop: CASSLVRGELFF. The CDR3, as DNA: TGTGCCAGCAGCTTAGTCAGGGGGGAGCTGTTTTTT.